Shown below are 20 T cell receptor beta chains from a single sample sequenced in a study of blood T cell repertoires in COVID-19 (dated by TCRdb to 2018 to 2020). Libraries came from the immunoSEQ multiplex PCR assay. In its TCRdb copy, this immuneACCESS table keeps in-frame sequences only and misses some clones. Where compared with another copy, unresolved V genes explain less than half of these, and the others have no known cause. Here the sample has nearly 200,000 clones; around nine tenths occur a single time. Around 5.9% of the sample belongs to the ten largest clones. Sequenced input: peripheral blood. These receptors came from a woman in her 40s who had recovered from COVID-19.

This sequence joins TRBV6-6 and TRBJ2-7; the D gene is possibly TRBD1 (6 bases). V was pared by 5 bases and J by 7 bases, with 12 bases between. The CDR3 totals 12 residues. Germline lookup yields CDR1 MNHNY and CDR2 SVGAGI (reference sequence). Written as DNA, the CDR3 is TGTGCCAGCAGTCCCAGGGGAGATGAGCAGTACTTC. Its translation: CASSPRGDEQYF.

CDR3 nucleotide sequence: TGTGCCACCAGCCCTCCCCGGGGAGGGGAACTTAACTATGGCTACACCTTC. It translates to CATSPPRGGELNYGYTF. The V call is TRBV15, the J call TRBJ1-2; D perhaps matches TRBD1 (5 bases). The CDR3 sequence is 17 residues long. The germline V and J ends were trimmed by 5 bases and 1 base, with 20 bases remaining between them. From germline, CDR1 is LNHNV and CDR2 YYDKDF (reference sequence).

The chain is built from TRBV6-5 and TRBJ2-1; D is perhaps TRBD1 (6 bases). Deletions cut 2 bases from V and 12 bases from J, with 20 bases between. CDR1 and CDR2 from the germline V gene are MNHEY and SVGAGI. The CDR3 spans 15 residues. This CDR3 reads CASSYRAGTSLGQFF. The CDR3 DNA is TGTGCCAGCAGTTACCGGGCCGGGACATCTCTTGGGCAGTTCTTC.

This clone was detected a few times. The chain has TRBV27 and TRBJ1-1, with D uncertain. CDR1 MNHEY and CDR2 SMNVEV come from the germline V gene (reference sequence). The CDR3 extends over 16 amino acids. Trimming shortened V by 3 bases and J by 1 base, and 15 bases separated the two germline ends. The CDR3 here is CASSFSAPGRNTEAFF. CDR3 bases: TGTGCCAGCAGTTTCTCGGCCCCGGGGAGGAACACTGAAGCTTTCTTT.

V and J are TRBV7-9 and TRBJ2-7; D unresolved. This CDR3 is built from 14 residues. With 1 base removed from V and 6 bases from J, the gap between germline ends came to 13 bases. CDR1 is SEHNR, CDR2 FQNEAQ, per germline (reference sequence). In nucleotides, the CDR3 is TGTGCCAGCAGCTTAGAAGTCCAGGTCCCCGAGCAGTACTTC. It is translated as CASSLEVQVPEQYF.

The rearrangement uses TRBV28 and TRBJ2-3; possibly TRBD2 for D (7 bases). This CDR3 has 16 residues. In germline, CDR1 is MDHEN, CDR2 SYDVKM. Trimming shortened V by 8 bases and J by 3 bases, and 21 bases separated the two germline ends. The CDR3: CASHPIQGRGTDTQYF. As DNA, the CDR3 is TGTGCCAGCCATCCGATTCAGGGGAGGGGTACAGATACGCAGTATTTT.

This chain connects TRBV6-5 to TRBJ1-5; perhaps TRBD1 as D (5 bases). Germline values: CDR1 MNHEY, CDR2 SVGAGI. The CDR3 loop spans 15 amino acids. The germline V and J ends were trimmed by 4 bases and 6 bases, with 16 bases remaining between them. CDR3 sequence: CASSSQGLRGQPQHF. The DNA of the CDR3 is TGTGCCAGCAGTTCTCAGGGACTGCGTGGTCAGCCCCAGCATTTT.

The chain couples TRBV2 to TRBJ2-5, with 8 bases lining up with TRBD1. The germline gives CDR1 SNHLY, CDR2 FYNNEI. After removal of 6 bases from V and 1 base from J, the junction contained 4 bases not matched to a gene. The CDR3 length is 14 residues. This CDR3 is CASSGTGFQETQYF. For the CDR3, the DNA is TGTGCCAGCAGCGGGACAGGCTTCCAAGAGACCCAGTACTTC.

The rearrangement joins TRBV19 to TRBJ2-2; 12 bases agree with TRBD2. The trim removed 6 bases at V and 4 bases at J, leaving 12 bases unmatched. Per germline, CDR1 LNHDA and CDR2 SQIVND (reference sequence). The CDR3 has 18 residues. The CDR3 loop is CASRTSGSSGMGTGELFF. The CDR3 nucleotides read TGTGCCAGTAGGACTAGCGGGAGTTCTGGGATGGGCACCGGGGAGCTGTTTTTT.

V gene TRBV9 combines with J gene TRBJ1-1, with 7 bases identical to TRBD1. The CDR3 extends over 12 amino acids. From germline, CDR1 is SGDLS and CDR2 YYNGEE. J gave up 2 bases and V 7 bases, and 2 bases lay outside the gene matches. CDR3 loop: CASAGGNTEAFF. CDR3 DNA sequence: TGTGCCAGCGCAGGGGGAAACACTGAAGCTTTCTTT.

J is TRBJ1-1 and V is TRBV28; D possibly corresponds to TRBD1 (6 bases). V was trimmed by 6 bases and J by 1 base, leaving 12 bases between them. CDR3 length: 14 residues. The germline V gene encodes CDR1 MDHEN and CDR2 SYDVKM. This chain's CDR3 is CASRNQGKNTEAFF. As DNA, the CDR3 is TGTGCCAGCAGAAATCAGGGGAAGAACACTGAAGCTTTCTTT.

The rearrangement links TRBV9 to TRBJ1-6; D not certain. Germline V gene lookup returns CDR1 SGDLS and CDR2 YYNGEE. Between the trimmed V and J ends, which lost 5 bases and 5 bases, there was a span of 14 bases. The CDR3 is 15 residues long. CDR3 in amino acids: CASRDTNLNNSPLHF. CDR3 in DNA: TGTGCCAGCAGAGACACCAACCTCAATAATTCACCCCTCCACTTT. The full variable domain, rest sourced from reference TRBV9 and TRBJ1-6, is DSGVTQTPKHLITATGQRVTLRCSPRSGDLSVYWYQQSLDQGLQFLIQYYNGEERAKGNILERFSAQQFPDLHSELNLSSLELGDSALYFCASRDTNLNNSPLHFGNGTRLTVT.

The chain has TRBV30 and TRBJ2-1, with D possibly matching TRBD2 (6 bases). The CDR3 runs to 13 residues. Per germline, CDR1 GTSNPN and CDR2 SVGIG (reference sequence). The ends were cut back, 1 base at V and 8 bases at J, with 12 bases in the middle. The CDR3 here is CAWSAGAGYEQFF. In DNA, the CDR3 is TGTGCCTGGAGTGCGGGAGCGGGCTATGAGCAGTTCTTC.

The J gene is TRBJ1-1, the V gene TRBV12-3 or TRBV12-4; maybe TRBD1 (5 bases). Trimming pared 7 bases from V and 5 bases from J, leaving 11 bases between. The CDR3 consists of 12 residues. CDR3 coding DNA: TGTGCCAGCAAAGCAGGGTCGACTGAAGCTTTCTTT. It encodes CASKAGSTEAFF.

This clone was picked up a small number of times. The genes are TRBV27 and TRBJ1-5, with D tentatively TRBD1 (5 bases). CDR1 MNHEY and CDR2 SMNVEV come from the germline V gene (reference sequence). The germline V and J ends were trimmed by 2 bases and 6 bases, with 11 bases remaining between them. CDR3 size: 14 residues. In DNA form, the CDR3 reads TGTGCCAGCAGTTTACAGGGATACAGTCAGCCCCAGCATTTT. It yields the protein CASSLQGYSQPQHF.

The chain couples TRBV9 to TRBJ2-1; D gene uncertain. V lost 4 bases to trimming and J lost 4 bases, with 9 bases between them. CDR3 length equals 13 residues. Germline CDR1 SGDLS, CDR2 YYNGEE. The CDR3 loop reads CASSPSPYNEQFF. CDR3 bases: TGTGCCAGCAGCCCCTCCCCTTACAATGAGCAGTTCTTC.

V usage is TRBV11-2 and J usage is TRBJ2-6; a possible D gene is TRBD1 (5 bases). The germline gives CDR1 SGHAT, CDR2 FQNNGV. This CDR3 is built from 16 residues. Trimming stripped 1 base from V and 4 bases from J, with 11 bases between. In nucleotides, the CDR3 is TGTGCCAGCAGCTTAGTAGGGGCGGCGGGGGCCAACGTCCTGACTTTC. Protein sequence: CASSLVGAAGANVLTF.

The genes are TRBV3-1 (or the pseudogene TRBV3-2) and TRBJ1-2; D is perhaps TRBD1 (6 bases). Trimming shortened V by 2 bases and J by 5 bases, and 12 bases separated the two germline ends. CDR3 length: 14 amino acids. The V gene's germline CDR1 is LGHDT and CDR2 YNNKEL (reference sequence). CDR3 bases: TGTGCCAGCAGCCAAAGGGGGGGCGGGTATGGCTACACCTTC. Translated, it gives CASSQRGGGYGYTF.

The rearrangement joins TRBV7-2 to TRBJ1-3; perhaps TRBD1 as D (6 bases). Germline V gives CDR1 SGHTA, CDR2 FQGNSA. V lost 3 bases to trimming and J lost 0 bases, with 12 bases between them. This CDR3 has 16 amino acids. CDR3: CASSFNRANSGNTIYF. The CDR3 region has the DNA TGTGCCAGCAGCTTTAACAGGGCGAACTCTGGAAACACCATATATTTT.

The rearrangement joins TRBV24-1 to TRBJ2-1; possibly TRBD2 for D (5 bases). The CDR3 is 13 residues long. Germline CDR1 is KGHDR and CDR2 is SFDVKD. Trimming cost V 4 bases and J 9 bases, with 12 bases left between them. The CDR3 DNA is TGTGCCACCAGTGAATTCCCCGGAGGTGAGCAGTTCTTC. Its translation is CATSEFPGGEQFF.